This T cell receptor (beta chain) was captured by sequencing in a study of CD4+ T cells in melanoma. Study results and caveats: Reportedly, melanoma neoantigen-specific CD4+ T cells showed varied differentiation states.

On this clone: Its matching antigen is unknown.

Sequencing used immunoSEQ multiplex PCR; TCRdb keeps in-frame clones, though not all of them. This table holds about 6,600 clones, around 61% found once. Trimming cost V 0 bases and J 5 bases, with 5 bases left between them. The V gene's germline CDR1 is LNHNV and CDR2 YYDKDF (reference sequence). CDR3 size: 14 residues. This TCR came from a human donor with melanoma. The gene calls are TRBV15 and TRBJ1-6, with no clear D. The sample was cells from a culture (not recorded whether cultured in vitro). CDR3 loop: CATSRESDNSPLHF. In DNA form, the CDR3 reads TGTGCCACCAGCAGAGAGTCGGATAATTCACCCCTCCACTTT.